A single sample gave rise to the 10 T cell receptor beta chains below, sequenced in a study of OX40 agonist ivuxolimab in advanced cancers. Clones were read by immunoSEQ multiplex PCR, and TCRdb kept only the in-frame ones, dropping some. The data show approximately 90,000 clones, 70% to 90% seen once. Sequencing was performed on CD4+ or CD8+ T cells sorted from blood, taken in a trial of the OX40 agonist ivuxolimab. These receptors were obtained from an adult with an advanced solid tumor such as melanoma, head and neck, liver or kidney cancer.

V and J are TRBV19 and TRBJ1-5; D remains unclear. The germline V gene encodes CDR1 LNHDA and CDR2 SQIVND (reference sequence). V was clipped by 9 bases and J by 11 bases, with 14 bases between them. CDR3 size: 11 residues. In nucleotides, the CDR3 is TGTGCCAGACCTGGGGTCCTCTCCCAGCATTTT. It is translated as CARPGVLSQHF.

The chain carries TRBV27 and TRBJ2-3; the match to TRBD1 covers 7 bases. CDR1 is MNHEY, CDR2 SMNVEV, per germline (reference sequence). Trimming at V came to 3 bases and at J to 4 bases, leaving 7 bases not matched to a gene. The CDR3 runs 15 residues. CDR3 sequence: CASSFGGQGADTQYF. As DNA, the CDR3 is TGTGCCAGCAGTTTTGGGGGCCAGGGGGCAGATACGCAGTATTTT.

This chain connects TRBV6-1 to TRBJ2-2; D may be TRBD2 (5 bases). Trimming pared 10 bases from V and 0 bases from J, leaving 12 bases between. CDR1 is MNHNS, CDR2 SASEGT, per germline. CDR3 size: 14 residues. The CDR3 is CATRRYPNTGELFF. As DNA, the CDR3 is TGTGCCACCAGGAGGTATCCGAACACCGGGGAGCTGTTTTTT.

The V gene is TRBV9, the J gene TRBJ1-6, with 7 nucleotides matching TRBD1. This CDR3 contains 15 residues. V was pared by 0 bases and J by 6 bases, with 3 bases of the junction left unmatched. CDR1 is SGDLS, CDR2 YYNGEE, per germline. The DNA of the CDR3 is TGTGCCAGCAGCGTAGGAGGGACAGCTAATTCACCCCTCCACTTT. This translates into CASSVGGTANSPLHF. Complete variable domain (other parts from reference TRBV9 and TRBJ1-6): DSGVTQTPKHLITATGQRVTLRCSPRSGDLSVYWYQQSLDQGLQFLIQYYNGEERAKGNILERFSAQQFPDLHSELNLSSLELGDSALYFCASSVGGTANSPLHFGNGTRLTVT.

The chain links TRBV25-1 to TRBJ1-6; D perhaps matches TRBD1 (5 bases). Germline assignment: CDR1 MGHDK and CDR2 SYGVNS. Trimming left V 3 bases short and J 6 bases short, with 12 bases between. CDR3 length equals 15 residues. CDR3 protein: CASSDEQEVNSPLHF. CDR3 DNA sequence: TGTGCCAGCAGTGATGAACAGGAAGTTAATTCACCCCTCCACTTT.

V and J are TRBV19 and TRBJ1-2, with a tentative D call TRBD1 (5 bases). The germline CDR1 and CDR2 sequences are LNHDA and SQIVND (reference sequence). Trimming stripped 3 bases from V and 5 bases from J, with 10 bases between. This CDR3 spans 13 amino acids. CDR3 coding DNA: TGTGCCAGTAGTATCAGGGTAGGGTATGGCTACACCTTC. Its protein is CASSIRVGYGYTF.

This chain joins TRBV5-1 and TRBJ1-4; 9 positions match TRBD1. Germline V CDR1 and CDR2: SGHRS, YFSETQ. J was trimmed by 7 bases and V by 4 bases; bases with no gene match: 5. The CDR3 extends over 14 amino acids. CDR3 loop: CASSIGTGREKLFF. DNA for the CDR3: TGCGCCAGCAGCATCGGGACAGGGCGTGAAAAACTGTTTTTT.

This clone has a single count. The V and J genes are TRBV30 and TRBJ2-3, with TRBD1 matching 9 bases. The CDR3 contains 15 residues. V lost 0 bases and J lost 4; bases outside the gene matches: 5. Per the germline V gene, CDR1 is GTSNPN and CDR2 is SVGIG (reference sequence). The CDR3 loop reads CAWSVGTGLSDTQYF. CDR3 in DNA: TGTGCCTGGAGTGTAGGGACAGGGCTGTCAGATACGCAGTATTTT.

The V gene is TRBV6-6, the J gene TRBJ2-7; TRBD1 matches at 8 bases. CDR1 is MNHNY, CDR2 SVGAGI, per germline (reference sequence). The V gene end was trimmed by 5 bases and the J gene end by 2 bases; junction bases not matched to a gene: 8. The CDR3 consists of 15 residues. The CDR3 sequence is CASSDQTGAPYEQYF. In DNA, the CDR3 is TGTGCCAGCAGTGACCAGACAGGGGCTCCCTACGAGCAGTACTTC.

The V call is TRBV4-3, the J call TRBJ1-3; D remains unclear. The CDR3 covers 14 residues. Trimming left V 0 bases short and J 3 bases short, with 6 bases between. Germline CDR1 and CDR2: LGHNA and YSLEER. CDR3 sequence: CASSQDLSGNTIYF. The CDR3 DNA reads TGCGCCAGCAGCCAAGATTTGAGTGGAAACACCATATATTTT.